This T cell receptor (beta chain) is drawn from a study of T cell responses to AZD1222 COVID-19 vaccine. The data were produced by immunoSEQ multiplex PCR, yet TCRdb's version contains in-frame clones alone and is incomplete. The sample shows about 260,000 clones, 85% to 95% of them seen only once. The V end was cut by 5 bases, the J end by 4 bases, with 12 bases between. CDR3 length: 15 residues. Germline V gene sequence: CDR1 SGHNT, CDR2 YENEEA. The TCR sequence derives from an adult in good health. Here the sequenced sample was peripheral blood, taken on day 0 of AZD1222 vaccination. The chain recombines TRBV11-3 with TRBJ2-6; unclear D gene. CDR3 sequence: CASSNGPAGANVLTF. The DNA for the CDR3 is TGTGCCAGCAGCAACGGACCGGCCGGGGCCAACGTCCTGACTTTC.